Listed here is a single TCR beta chain. The data stem from a study of blood T cells in healthy people across ages. Together with a sample-barcoded 5' primer, a J-beta primer mix was included in a second PCR lasting about 7 to 11 cycles. TCRdb ran MiXCR on the 5' RACE reads and lists one entry per CDR3 protein. The data show about 1.4 million distinct CDR3 sequences, with roughly 59% seen just once and about 6.3% held by the top ten. Trimming stripped 3 bases from V and 0 bases from J, with 9 bases between. CDR3 length: 16 residues. CDR1 is SGHDN and CDR2 is FVKESK in the germline V gene. This chain links TRBV14 with TRBJ1-6; D remains ambiguous. This receptor was identified in a man younger than 35 in good health. Sequenced material: blood. This CDR3 is CASSHQQLSYNSPLHF. For the CDR3, the DNA is TGTGCCAGCAGCCATCAGCAACTCTCCTATAATTCACCCCTCCACTTT.